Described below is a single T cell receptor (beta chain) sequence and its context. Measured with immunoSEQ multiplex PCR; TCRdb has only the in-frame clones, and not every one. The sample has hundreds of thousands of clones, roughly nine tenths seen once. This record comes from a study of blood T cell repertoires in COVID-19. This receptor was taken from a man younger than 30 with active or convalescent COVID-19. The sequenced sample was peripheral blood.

CDR3 DNA sequence: TGTGCCAGCAGCAATAGTGGGAGGGGCCAAGAGACCCAGTACTTC. It translates to CASSNSGRGQETQYF. The chain links TRBV21-1 to TRBJ2-5; TRBD2 is the table's D call, not checked against the DNA. TRBV21-1 has pseudogene status. This CDR3 is 15 amino acids long.